This T cell receptor (beta chain) was found in a study of blood T cells in healthy people across ages. General study findings and limits: Fewer expanded clones and more diversity marked long-lived versus aged donors.

As concerns this clonotype: Antigen unknown.

Researchers report isolating at least 7 million PBMCs per sample. Samples each yielded at least 6 micrograms of total RNA. Together with a sample-barcoded 5' primer, a J-beta primer mix was included in a second PCR lasting about 6 to 11 cycles. A 12-random-nucleotide template-switch adaptor tagged each cDNA molecule. TCRdb redid the calling of the 5' RACE reads with MiXCR, one entry per CDR3 protein. This table has a few hundred thousand distinct CDR3 sequences, approximately 47% appearing once. This TCR came from a man between 60 and 70 years old in good health. Sequencing was carried out using blood.

The CDR3 sequence: CASSYQFGTRGQETQYF. CDR3 DNA: TGTGCCAGCAGTTACCAGTTTGGGACGAGGGGGCAAGAGACCCAGTACTTC. The chain joins TRBV6-2 or TRBV6-3 to TRBJ2-5, with D possibly TRBD1 on 6 matching bases. CDR3 length equals 17 residues. Germline lookup yields CDR1 MNHEY and CDR2 SVGEGT. The V end was cut by 2 bases, the J end by 2 bases, with 18 bases between.